Presented here are 9 T cell receptor beta chains from one specimen sequenced in a study of T-cell memory formation after mild COVID-19. A single record per CDR3 protein comes from TCRdb applying MiXCR to the 5' RACE reads. The sample has approximately 170,000 distinct CDR3 sequences; 10% to 15% are singletons. Specimen: PBMCs or a T cell subset sorted from them (not recorded which). These receptor sequences come from a man aged 18 to 29 who had mild COVID-19 (a few samples of this study predate the infection). Cell type and time point are not known.

This clonotype was seen a few times. The CDR3 coding sequence is TGCGCCAGCAGCTTGGAGGGGCGGGGACTTGGCGAGCAGTACTTC. Its protein product is CASSLEGRGLGEQYF. The J gene is TRBJ2-7, the V gene TRBV5-1; a weak D match, TRBD2 (6 bases). This CDR3 is 15 amino acids long. V lost 0 bases and J lost 6, with 16 bases in between. The germline V gene has CDR1 SGHRS and CDR2 YFSETQ.

V usage is TRBV6-6 and J usage is TRBJ1-2, with 7 bases aligning to TRBD1. Germline CDR1 reads MNHNY; CDR2 reads SVGAGI (reference sequence). Germline trimming cut 8 bases from V and 8 bases from J; bases unmatched to any gene: 8. The CDR3 has 12 residues. CDR3 coding DNA: TGTGCCAGCGGACAGGCCAGCGGGGGCTACACCTTC. It yields the protein CASGQASGGYTF.

The chain combines TRBV2 with TRBJ1-4; tentatively, D is TRBD1 (6 bases). This CDR3 region has 15 residues. The germline V and J ends were trimmed by 6 bases and 8 bases, with 19 bases remaining between them. The germline V gene encodes CDR1 SNHLY and CDR2 FYNNEI. CDR3 protein: CASRVTGRGGEKLFF. Written as DNA, the CDR3 is TGTGCCAGCAGAGTTACAGGGAGGGGCGGAGAAAAACTGTTTTTT.

V is TRBV10-3 and J is TRBJ2-5; possibly TRBD2 for D (6 bases). Germline V gene sequence: CDR1 ENHRY, CDR2 SYGVKD. The CDR3 extends over 14 amino acids. The V and J ends lost 2 bases and 2 bases respectively, with 9 bases between them. The CDR3 nucleotides read TGTGCCATCAGTGAGATGGGGGGACAAGAGACCCAGTACTTC. Translated, it gives CAISEMGGQETQYF.

V is TRBV7-2 and J is TRBJ2-5; D might be TRBD1 or TRBD2, each matching 5 bases. Trimming left V 3 bases short and J 2 bases short, with 10 bases between. The germline gives CDR1 SGHTA, CDR2 FQGNSA. The CDR3 is 14 amino acids. The CDR3 sequence: CASSFNGAQETQYF. DNA of the CDR3: TGTGCCAGCAGCTTTAACGGGGCACAAGAGACCCAGTACTTC.

This clonotype has just a few counts. The chain employs TRBV5-1 and TRBJ2-1; D could derive from TRBD1 or TRBD2 (6 bases each). This CDR3 has 16 residues. Trimming pared 1 base from V and 1 base from J, leaving 12 bases between. Germline CDR1 reads SGHRS; CDR2 reads YFSETQ. The CDR3 DNA sequence: TGCGCCAGCAGCTTGTTAAGGGGGGCTTCCTACAATGAGCAGTTCTTC. Its protein product is CASSLLRGASYNEQFF.

The rearrangement links TRBV6-5 to TRBJ1-5; TRBD1 might be the D (5 bases). The CDR3 is made up of 14 amino acids. The V and J ends lost 5 bases and 8 bases respectively, with 16 bases between them. Germline assignment: CDR1 MNHEY and CDR2 SVGAGI. The CDR3 sequence is CASSRHRGEEPQHF. CDR3 coding DNA: TGTGCCAGCAGTCGACATAGGGGTGAAGAGCCCCAGCATTTT.

This chain links TRBV7-2 with TRBJ1-2; 11 nucleotides agree with TRBD1. J lost 8 bases, V lost 5 bases, and 10 bases had no gene match. Per germline, CDR1 SGHTA and CDR2 FQGNSA. The CDR3 totals 15 residues. CDR3 bases: TGTGCCAGCAGCCAGGACAGGGGGCGCGTCGGGGGCTACACCTTC. Translating it yields CASSQDRGRVGGYTF.

This clonotype has a handful of counts. V is TRBV7-2 and J is TRBJ2-7; 8 nucleotides match TRBD2. The V gene end was trimmed by 6 bases and the J gene end by 3 bases; junction bases not matched to a gene: 7. The germline CDR1 and CDR2 sequences are SGHTA and FQGNSA. CDR3 size: 14 residues. The CDR3 DNA reads as TGTGCCAGCAGTCGGGGAAGCGGGAGCTACGAGCAGTACGTC. Translated, it gives CASSRGSGSYEQYV.